The 24 T cell receptor beta chains in this list originate from one sample, sequenced in a study of neurological immune-mediated disorders. TCRdb independently ran MiXCR on the 5' RACE reads; one entry per CDR3 protein. Seen here are some 49,000 distinct CDR3 sequences, approximately 9.1% observed once, and the top ten hold about 1.6%. Time point in this sample: longitudinal time-point 1 (baseline). The sample was PBMCs. These TCRs come from a woman in her forties in good health.

This clonotype occurred many times. V gene TRBV5-1 combines with J gene TRBJ1-1; possibly TRBD1 for D (6 bases). CDR1 is SGHRS and CDR2 is YFSETQ in the germline V gene. Trimming took off 2 bases at V and 1 base at J, with 9 bases between the two ends. This CDR3 spans 14 amino acids. DNA for the CDR3: TGCGCCAGCAGCTTTACAGGGACGAACACTGAAGCTTTCTTT. This codes for CASSFTGTNTEAFF.

By share, this clonotype counts as medium-sized. The CDR3: CASGYGGSGNEQFF. CDR3 coding DNA: TGTGCCAGTGGGTACGGGGGCTCGGGGAATGAGCAGTTCTTC. The rearrangement uses TRBV2 and TRBJ2-1; D tentatively fits TRBD1 or TRBD2 (6 bases each). CDR1 SNHLY and CDR2 FYNNEI come from the germline V gene. The CDR3 runs to 14 residues. Trimming shortened V by 9 bases and J by 7 bases, and 19 bases separated the two germline ends.

This clonotype was seen many times. This rearrangement joins TRBV7-3 to TRBJ2-5; 7 nucleotides align to TRBD1. The V gene end was trimmed by 2 bases and the J gene end by 1 base; junction bases not matched to a gene: 19. The CDR3 spans 20 residues. CDR1 and CDR2 from the germline V gene are SGHTA and FQGTGA. The CDR3 sequence: CASSLSVFVPGQRGQETQYF. As DNA, the CDR3 is TGTGCCAGCAGCTTATCGGTATTTGTCCCGGGACAGAGGGGCCAAGAGACCCAGTACTTC.

This clonotype was counted ten times or more. J is TRBJ2-7 and V is TRBV14, with TRBD2 as a possible D gene (5 bases). Germline loops: CDR1 SGHDN, CDR2 FVKESK. The CDR3 has 15 residues. The ends were cut back, 4 bases at V and 5 bases at J, with 18 bases in the middle. In DNA, the CDR3 is TGTGCCAGCAGCCCCAACAAGGGAGCATTGGACGAGCAGTACTTC. Protein: CASSPNKGALDEQYF.

This clonotype was counted ten times or more. J is TRBJ1-1 and V is TRBV18; D is undetermined. Trimming took off 0 bases at V and 5 bases at J, with 7 bases between the two ends. The CDR3 is 13 residues long. The germline gives CDR1 KGHSH, CDR2 LQKENI. CDR3 bases: TGTGCCAGCTCACCACCGCACGGGACTGAAGCTTTCTTT. Protein sequence: CASSPPHGTEAFF.

The chain links TRBV24-1 to TRBJ2-3, with no clear D. This CDR3 has 13 amino acids. Trimming removed 4 bases from V and 6 bases from J, with 10 bases in between. The germline gives CDR1 KGHDR, CDR2 SFDVKD. This CDR3 reads CATSDSGLDTQYF. DNA of the CDR3: TGTGCCACCAGTGACTCCGGTTTGGATACGCAGTATTTT.

This clonotype occurred many times. The genes are TRBV7-2 and TRBJ2-7; TRBD2 agrees at 9 bases. Germline V gene lookup returns CDR1 SGHTA and CDR2 FQGNSA. V gave up 5 bases and J gave up 4 bases; unmatched junction bases: 12. The CDR3 consists of 16 residues. Here the CDR3 DNA reads TGTGCCAGCAGCCTAGGGTTGGTAGCGGGGGCTTACGAGCAGTACTTC. It is translated as CASSLGLVAGAYEQYF.

This clonotype was counted many times. DNA for the CDR3: TGTGCCAGCAGCCGGACTAGCGGCCTATACAATGAGCAGTTCTTC. Its protein is CASSRTSGLYNEQFF. The chain has TRBV12-3 or TRBV12-4 and TRBJ2-1, with 10 bases identical to TRBD2. The CDR3 loop spans 15 amino acids. V was clipped by 6 bases and J by 4 bases; unmatched bases: 6.

This clonotype was counted at least ten times. The CDR3 DNA sequence: TGCAGCGTGGGGCCCCGGGAGACTGAAGCTTTCTTT. Translated: CSVGPRETEAFF. This chain uses TRBV29-1 with TRBJ1-1; the D gene is possibly TRBD1 (5 bases). Germline CDR1 is SQVTM and CDR2 is ANQGSEA. Trimming cost V 6 bases and J 5 bases, with 13 bases left between them. The CDR3 extends over 12 amino acids.

For this clonotype: One end of the junction does not line up with germline, which may come from a read error. The chain links TRBV2 to TRBJ2-6; possibly TRBD1 or TRBD2 for D (7 bases each). The CDR3 consists of 13 residues. Germline loops: CDR1 SNHLY, CDR2 FYNNEI. In DNA form, the CDR3 reads TGTGCCAGCGGTCGAGACAGGGAGGGCTTCCTCACTTTC. Protein product: CASGRDREGFLTF.

This clonotype has at least ten counts. The J gene is TRBJ2-7, the V gene TRBV4-3; 9 nucleotides line up with TRBD2. This CDR3 is 16 amino acids long. Trimming at V came to 1 base and at J to 7 bases, leaving 11 bases not matched to a gene. CDR1 is LGHNA and CDR2 is YSLEER in the germline V gene. The CDR3 region has the DNA TGCGCCAGCAGCCAAGGGTACGGCGGGGGGGCAAGAGAGCAGTACTTC. This sequence encodes CASSQGYGGGAREQYF.

The table lists this clonotype with many counts. The chain couples TRBV7-2 to TRBJ2-3; D gene ambiguous. V lost 4 bases and J lost 11, with 13 bases in between. Germline loops: CDR1 SGHTA, CDR2 FQGNSA. The CDR3 extends over 12 amino acids. The CDR3, as DNA: TGTGCCAGCAGCTCGACCCCCCAGGTGCAGTATTTT. Protein product: CASSSTPQVQYF.

The sample holds many counts of this clonotype. The chain joins TRBV4-2 to TRBJ2-1; 7 nucleotides match TRBD2. CDR3 size: 17 residues. Germline CDR1 reads LGHNA; CDR2 reads YNFKEQ. The trim removed 6 bases at V and 0 bases at J, leaving 11 bases unmatched. The CDR3 DNA sequence: TGTGCCAGCAGTCTGGTAACGGGGGGTATCTCCTACAATGAGCAGTTCTTC. Its translation is CASSLVTGGISYNEQFF.

V usage is TRBV7-8 and J usage is TRBJ1-1; D gene ambiguous. The V gene lost 4 bases and the J gene lost 7 bases, with 16 bases spanning the gap. The V gene's germline CDR1 is SGHVS and CDR2 FQNEAQ. This CDR3 is built from 14 residues. In nucleotides, the CDR3 is TGTGCCAGCAGCTACCCCAGGATGCTGGATGAAGCTTTCTTT. Translating it yields CASSYPRMLDEAFF.

This clonotype was recorded many times. CDR3: CASLLSAVAYEQYF. In DNA, the CDR3 is TGTGCCAGCCTCCTATCCGCAGTCGCCTACGAGCAGTACTTC. The rearrangement uses TRBV2 and TRBJ2-7; the D is unclear. The CDR3 has 14 amino acids. Per the germline V gene, CDR1 is SNHLY and CDR2 is FYNNEI. V lost 8 bases and J 2 bases, leaving 16 bases between the germline ends. The variable domain in full, completed from reference TRBV2 and TRBJ2-7, reads EPEVTQTPSHQVTQMGQEVILRCVPISNHLYFYWYRQILGQKVEFLVSFYNNEISEKSEIFDDQFSVERPDGSNFTLKIRSTKLEDSAMYFCASLLSAVAYEQYFGPGTRLTVT.

This rearrangement joins TRBV15 to TRBJ1-4, with 9 bases aligning to TRBD1. In germline, CDR1 is LNHNV, CDR2 YYDKDF (reference sequence). This CDR3 contains 19 residues. V trimming: 0 bases; J trimming: 7 bases; junction bases outside the gene matches: 15. This CDR3 is CATSREGGQGLTRSEKLFF. The DNA for the CDR3 is TGTGCCACCAGCAGAGAAGGGGGACAGGGCCTCACCCGGAGTGAAAAACTGTTTTTT.

This clonotype was recorded many times. The gene calls are TRBV6-6 and TRBJ1-2; the D is unclear. The V gene's germline CDR1 is MNHNY and CDR2 SVGAGI (reference sequence). V was clipped by 2 bases and J by 2 bases, with 6 bases between them. This CDR3 has 13 residues. The CDR3 reads CASSYPGNYGYTF. In nucleotides, the CDR3 is TGTGCCAGCAGTTACCCGGGCAACTATGGCTACACCTTC.

This clonotype was observed at least ten times. The CDR3 DNA reads TGCGCCAGCAGCTTCTTAGCGGCTCAAGAGACCCAGTACTTC. Residues: CASSFLAAQETQYF. The chain combines TRBV5-1 with TRBJ2-5; weak D call: TRBD2 (6 bases). CDR3 length: 14 amino acids. The V and J ends lost 2 bases and 2 bases respectively, with 10 bases between them. Germline CDR1 SGHRS, CDR2 YFSETQ.

Comments on this clonotype: A clone one base away is much larger, so this may be a read error. CDR3 sequence (DNA): TGCAGTGCGCATCGGGCTAGACTCCAAGAGACCCAGTACTTC. Translating it yields CSAHRARLQETQYF. The genes are TRBV20-1 and TRBJ2-5; the D is unclear. V dropped 6 bases and J dropped 1 base, with 15 bases sitting between them. Germline V lookup: CDR1 DFQATT, CDR2 SNEGSKA (reference sequence). The CDR3 length is 14 residues.

This clonotype has a count of ten or more. In nucleotides, the CDR3 is TGTGCCAGCAGACAAGGGGGCGGCACTGAAGCTTTCTTT. It is translated as CASRQGGGTEAFF. The chain employs TRBV12-3 or TRBV12-4 and TRBJ1-1; 7 bases are shared with TRBD1. The CDR3 is 13 residues long. V shed 6 bases and J 4 bases; nucleotides not matched to a gene: 5.

The table lists this clonotype with many counts. The chain combines TRBV5-1 with TRBJ1-2; tentatively, D is TRBD1 (5 bases). Deletions cut 2 bases from V and 2 bases from J, with 13 bases between. Germline V gene sequence: CDR1 SGHRS, CDR2 YFSETQ. The CDR3 consists of 15 residues. The CDR3 loop reads CASSFLSGGNYGYTF. The CDR3 DNA sequence: TGCGCCAGCAGCTTCCTCTCGGGGGGGAACTATGGCTACACCTTC.

The table lists this clonotype with many counts. V usage is TRBV6-5 and J usage is TRBJ2-7, with D possibly matching TRBD2 (7 bases). The CDR3 covers 14 residues. Germline CDR1 MNHEY, CDR2 SVGAGI. The germline V and J ends were trimmed by 2 bases and 3 bases, with 11 bases remaining between them. CDR3 loop: CASSYREGGYEQYF. The CDR3 coding sequence is TGTGCCAGCAGTTACAGGGAGGGGGGCTACGAGCAGTACTTC.

At least ten counts were recorded for this clonotype. The rearrangement joins TRBV6-1 to TRBJ2-7; D gene ambiguous. Germline lookup yields CDR1 MNHNS and CDR2 SASEGT. The CDR3 has 13 residues. Trimming left V 5 bases short and J 3 bases short, with 11 bases between. Here the CDR3 DNA reads TGTGCCAGCAGTCAAAGGGCAAACTACGAGCAGTACTTC. Translated: CASSQRANYEQYF.

This clonotype came up many times. The chain carries TRBV6-5 and TRBJ1-1; no firm D call. The CDR3 has 11 amino acids. Germline V gives CDR1 MNHEY, CDR2 SVGAGI. The V end lost 8 bases, the J end lost 6 bases, and 10 bases lay between the germline ends. The CDR3, as DNA: TGTGCCAGCTGCTCACCGGCTGAAGCTTTCTTT. Its translation: CASCSPAEAFF.